The 29 T cell receptor beta chains reported below all come from one sample, sequenced in a study of cytomegalovirus exposure and HLA in healthy donors (dated by TCRdb to about 2017). Receptors were amplified or captured by the immunoSEQ multiplex PCR assay. For the multiplex PCR, a mixture combining 60 forward primers for TCR Vbeta segments and 13 reverse primers for TCR Jbeta segments was used. This is the immuneACCESS table as TCRdb keeps it, with only in-frame sequences that have V and J called. A part of the clones is gone; compared with another copy, unresolved V genes explain less than half, and the rest is unexplained. Counted in this sample were 72,000 or so clones; 70% to 75% of them appeared once. The ten most abundant clones make up over 9.5% of the sample. Specimen: PBMCs. These receptor sequences come from a human donor in good health.

The chain uses TRBV7-9 and TRBJ2-2, with TRBD1 as a possible D gene (6 bases). V was cut by 5 bases and J by 4 bases, with 23 bases left in between. The CDR3 covers 18 residues. CDR1 SEHNR and CDR2 FQNEAQ come from the germline V gene (reference sequence). Written as DNA, the CDR3 is TGTGCCAGCAGCCCAGGGCAGGGGCCACTATTCAGCACCGGGGAGCTGTTTTTT. As protein: CASSPGQGPLFSTGELFF.

The chain is built from TRBV5-4 and TRBJ2-1; 10 bases are a match to TRBD2. Losses at the gene ends were 4 bases for V and 8 bases for J; bases not matched to a gene: 6. The CDR3 consists of 14 residues. Germline V gives CDR1 SGHNT, CDR2 YYREEE (reference sequence). The CDR3 region is CASSHQREGDEQFF. The CDR3 DNA is TGTGCCAGCAGCCACCAGCGGGAGGGGGATGAGCAGTTCTTC.

The chain has TRBV21-1 and TRBJ2-3; the DNA was not used to check the table's D call, TRBD1. TRBV21-1 is a pseudogene locus. The CDR3 contains 15 residues. The CDR3 spells CASSNPTMSTDTQYF. The CDR3 DNA sequence: TGTGCCAGCAGCAACCCCACAATGAGCACAGATACGCAGTATTTT.

Remarks on this clone: One end of the junction is discordant with germline, which a read error may explain. This chain uses TRBV30 with TRBJ1-1, with D uncertain. The CDR3 contains 11 residues. Germline V gives CDR1 GTSNPN, CDR2 SVGIG (reference sequence). The CDR3 spells CAWRGATDAFF. CDR3 in DNA: TGTGCCTGGAGGGGAGCCACTGACGCTTTCTTT.

This chain joins TRBV2 and TRBJ1-5; no clear D. Trimming pared 5 bases from V and 7 bases from J, leaving 24 bases between. The CDR3 has 17 amino acids. CDR1 and CDR2 from the germline V gene are SNHLY and FYNNEI. The CDR3 sequence: CASSSSPLRTPRQPQHF. CDR3 DNA sequence: TGTGCCAGCAGTTCCTCACCCCTTCGGACTCCCCGGCAGCCCCAGCATTTT.

V and J are TRBV29-1 and TRBJ2-5; D may be TRBD1 (6 bases). Germline values: CDR1 SQVTM, CDR2 ANQGSEA. V was clipped by 6 bases and J by 7 bases, with 12 bases between them. This CDR3 is 11 amino acids long. The CDR3: CSVTGGMTQYF. The DNA of the CDR3 is TGCAGCGTGACAGGTGGGATGACCCAGTACTTC.

The chain employs TRBV30 and TRBJ2-1, with 7 bases fitting TRBD2. Trimming cost V 7 bases and J 7 bases; bases outside gene matches: 10. Germline V CDR1 and CDR2: GTSNPN, SVGIG (reference sequence). CDR3 length equals 13 residues. The CDR3 region is CALDQGLNNEQFF. CDR3 coding DNA: TGTGCCTTAGACCAGGGACTAAATAATGAGCAGTTCTTC.

The chain employs TRBV2 and TRBJ1-6; 8 nucleotides agree with TRBD1. There are 13 residues in the CDR3. Losses at the gene ends were 7 bases for V and 11 bases for J; bases not matched to a gene: 7. Per the germline V gene, CDR1 is SNHLY and CDR2 is FYNNEI. This chain's CDR3 is CASKARGLTPLHF. The CDR3 DNA follows: TGTGCCAGCAAAGCCAGGGGGCTTACACCCCTCCACTTT.

The V and J genes are TRBV19 and TRBJ1-2, with D possibly matching TRBD1 (6 bases). Deletions cut 2 bases from V and 0 bases from J, with 10 bases between. This CDR3 region has 15 residues. Germline V CDR1 and CDR2: LNHDA, SQIVND (reference sequence). CDR3 bases: TGTGCCAGTAGTATAAAGAGGGGGACTAACTATGGCTACACCTTC. This sequence encodes CASSIKRGTNYGYTF.

To note about this clone: Other DNA sequences of this sample code for an identical CDR3. This chain uses TRBV5-1 with TRBJ1-4, with 9 bases lining up with TRBD1. CDR1 and CDR2 (germline): SGHRS, YFSETQ. The CDR3 runs to 14 residues. V shed 2 bases and J 8 bases; nucleotides not matched to a gene: 4. The CDR3 DNA follows: TGCGCCAGCAGCTTAAGGACAGGGGACGAAAAACTGTTTTTT. Amino acid sequence: CASSLRTGDEKLFF.

The V gene is TRBV5-6, the J gene TRBJ2-2, with D maybe TRBD2 (6 bases). CDR1 and CDR2 from the germline V gene are SGHDT and YYEEEE. This CDR3 spans 14 amino acids. Trimming removed 1 base from V and 4 bases from J, with 8 bases in between. In nucleotides, the CDR3 is TGTGCCAGCAGCTTGCGGGGAGGCACCGGGGAGCTGTTTTTT. This gives the protein CASSLRGGTGELFF. The variable domain in full, completed from reference TRBV5-6 and TRBJ2-2, reads DAGVTQSPTHLIKTRGQQVTLRCSPKSGHDTVSWYQQALGQGPQFIFQYYEEEERQRGNFPDRFSGHQFPNYSSELNVNALLLGDSALYLCASSLRGGTGELFFGEGSRLTVL.

V gene TRBV2 combines with J gene TRBJ1-1, with D possibly being TRBD1 (5 bases). This CDR3 is 12 amino acids long. The germline gives CDR1 SNHLY, CDR2 FYNNEI. The ends were cut back, 1 base at V and 6 bases at J, with 6 bases in the middle. CDR3 sequence (DNA): TGTGCCAGCAGTGAAGTACAGGCTGAAGCTTTCTTT. Amino acid sequence: CASSEVQAEAFF.

V and J are TRBV6-1 and TRBJ2-7; 12 bases map to TRBD1. The germline CDR1 and CDR2 sequences are MNHNS and SASEGT. The CDR3 loop spans 15 amino acids. Losses at the gene ends were 8 bases for V and 4 bases for J; bases not matched to a gene: 9. Here the CDR3 reads CASFGVGQGAYEQYF. CDR3 bases: TGTGCCAGCTTCGGAGTGGGACAGGGGGCTTACGAGCAGTACTTC.

The chain's CDR3 is CASSSRGLAGGPSYNEQFF. CDR3 sequence (DNA): TGCGCCAGCAGCTCCCGGGGACTAGCGGGAGGGCCCTCCTACAATGAGCAGTTCTTC. The chain employs TRBV5-1 and TRBJ2-1; 16 bases are shared with TRBD2. This CDR3 is 19 amino acids long. CDR1 is SGHRS, CDR2 YFSETQ, per germline. V lost 3 bases to trimming and J lost 0 bases; unmatched junction nucleotides: 6.

The chain uses TRBV5-1 and TRBJ1-1, with D possibly TRBD1 on 6 matching bases. This CDR3 spans 17 amino acids. The V end lost 0 bases, the J end lost 1 base, and 16 bases lay between the germline ends. CDR1 is SGHRS, CDR2 YFSETQ, per germline. DNA for the CDR3: TGCGCCAGCAGCTTGGCCGGGATACAGGGTACGAACACTGAAGCTTTCTTT. It translates to CASSLAGIQGTNTEAFF.

V and J are TRBV6-1 and TRBJ2-3, with TRBD2 matching 9 bases. This CDR3 is 15 amino acids long. Germline CDR1 MNHNS, CDR2 SASEGT. The junction had 5 bases not matched to a gene; V was cut back by 3 bases and J by 4 bases. The CDR3 nucleotides read TGTGCCAGCAGTGATCTAGCGGGACGGGCAGATACGCAGTATTTT. The encoded protein is CASSDLAGRADTQYF.

This chain links TRBV14 with TRBJ1-1, with a weak D call TRBD1 (5 bases). The CDR3 is 12 amino acids. V lost 4 bases, J lost 7 bases, and 10 bases lay in between. In germline, CDR1 is SGHDN, CDR2 FVKESK. The CDR3 bases are TGTGCCAGCAGCCCTCTGACAGTTGAAGCTTTCTTT. This encodes CASSPLTVEAFF.

This sequence joins TRBV6-1 and TRBJ1-4, with D possibly TRBD1 on 6 matching bases. Germline CDR1 reads MNHNS; CDR2 reads SASEGT. Between the trimmed V and J ends, which lost 2 bases and 2 bases, there was a span of 9 bases. The CDR3 covers 15 residues. In DNA form, the CDR3 reads TGTGCCAGCAGTGAACCGGGGGGCACTAATGAAAAACTGTTTTTT. Translated: CASSEPGGTNEKLFF.

The chain links TRBV5-1 to TRBJ1-2, with 9 bases aligning to TRBD1. J lost 7 bases, V lost 4 bases, and 8 bases had no gene match. Germline CDR1 and CDR2: SGHRS and YFSETQ. The CDR3 totals 14 residues. As DNA, the CDR3 is TGCGCCAGCAGCGGGACAGGGCTTAGAAGTGGCTACACCTTC. The encoded protein is CASSGTGLRSGYTF.

The chain's CDR3 is CASSISVLGDSYEQYF. The CDR3 nucleotides are TGTGCCAGTAGTATTTCCGTGTTAGGGGACTCCTACGAGCAGTACTTC. This chain joins TRBV19 and TRBJ2-7, with D perhaps TRBD1 (5 bases). V gave up 3 bases and J gave up 0 bases, with 15 bases separating them. The germline V gene has CDR1 LNHDA and CDR2 SQIVND (reference sequence). CDR3 size: 16 residues. The variable domain in full, with the rest retrieved from reference TRBV19 and TRBJ2-7, is DGGITQSPKYLFRKEGQNVTLSCEQNLNHDAMYWYRQDPGQGLRLIYYSQIVNDFQKGDIAEGYSVSREKKESFPLTVTSAQKNPTAFYLCASSISVLGDSYEQYFGPGTRLTVT.

This chain connects TRBV19 to TRBJ1-5, with D possibly matching TRBD1 (5 bases). CDR1 is LNHDA, CDR2 SQIVND, per germline (reference sequence). The V end was cut by 3 bases, the J end by 8 bases, with 14 bases between. This CDR3 region has 14 residues. CDR3 in DNA: TGTGCCAGTAGTATGGGGGAGGGTTGGGAGCCCCAGCATTTT. Amino acids: CASSMGEGWEPQHF.

This chain connects TRBV6-1 to TRBJ1-5; D unresolved. This CDR3 region has 13 residues. Deletions cut 6 bases from V and 0 bases from J, with 6 bases between. Germline V gene lookup returns CDR1 MNHNS and CDR2 SASEGT. CDR3 loop: CASREYSNQPQHF. As DNA, the CDR3 is TGTGCCAGCAGGGAGTATAGCAATCAGCCCCAGCATTTT.

The rearrangement links TRBV7-9 to TRBJ2-1; 12 bases are shared with TRBD2. The CDR3 runs 16 residues. CDR1 and CDR2 from the germline V gene are SEHNR and FQNEAQ (reference sequence). The J segment lost 8 bases and the V segment lost 3 bases, leaving 8 bases of the junction unmatched. The CDR3 coding sequence is TGTGCCAGCAGCTTGCCCACTAGCGGGAGGAGGGATGAGCAGTTCTTC. Residues: CASSLPTSGRRDEQFF.

This sequence joins TRBV6-6 and TRBJ2-1; TRBD1 aligns across 7 bases. With 7 bases clipped from V and 3 bases from J, the junction kept 3 bases outside the gene matches. The germline V gene has CDR1 MNHNY and CDR2 SVGAGI (reference sequence). CDR3 length: 13 amino acids. The CDR3 DNA follows: TGTGCCAGCATGGGACAGCTCTACAATGAGCAGTTCTTC. It encodes CASMGQLYNEQFF.

The V gene is TRBV7-6, the J gene TRBJ1-3; D not resolved. Germline assignment: CDR1 SGHVS and CDR2 FNYEAQ. The CDR3 spans 15 residues. V lost 2 bases and J 0 bases, leaving 8 bases between the germline ends. Here the CDR3 reads CASSLTQLSGNTIYF. Here the CDR3 DNA reads TGTGCCAGCAGCTTAACACAGCTCTCTGGAAACACCATATATTTT.

This clone showed up just once. V and J are TRBV5-1 and TRBJ1-2; D is perhaps TRBD1 (5 bases). The CDR3 extends over 13 amino acids. V was shortened by 0 bases and J by 6 bases, with 9 bases between the two germline ends. Germline V lookup: CDR1 SGHRS, CDR2 YFSETQ. The CDR3: CASSLGQGDGYTF. The CDR3 region has the DNA TGCGCCAGCAGCTTGGGGCAGGGTGATGGCTACACCTTC. The entire variable domain, with the rest obtained from reference TRBV5-1 and TRBJ1-2, is as follows: KAGVTQTPRYLIKTRGQQVTLSCSPISGHRSVSWYQQTPGQGLQFLFEYFSETQRNKGNFPGRFSGRQFSNSRSEMNVSTLELGDSALYLCASSLGQGDGYTFGSGTRLTVV.

The chain has TRBV7-2 and TRBJ1-5; D is undetermined. This CDR3 spans 15 amino acids. Germline loops: CDR1 SGHTA, CDR2 FQGNSA. Trimming took 1 base from V and 0 from J, leaving 7 bases between them. The CDR3 DNA sequence: TGTGCCAGCAGCTTAGGGCAGAATAGCAATCAGCCCCAGCATTTT. Translation gives CASSLGQNSNQPQHF.

The chain couples TRBV27 to TRBJ2-7, with D possibly matching TRBD2 (7 bases). Germline V gene lookup returns CDR1 MNHEY and CDR2 SMNVEV (reference sequence). The CDR3 has 14 amino acids. With 3 bases removed from V and 4 bases from J, the gap between germline ends came to 13 bases. CDR3 sequence: CASSFLQGGYEQYF. The CDR3 coding sequence is TGTGCCAGCAGTTTCCTACAGGGAGGGTACGAGCAGTACTTC.

The chain couples TRBV19 to TRBJ2-3; TRBD2 might be the D (6 bases). There are 14 residues in the CDR3. In germline, CDR1 is LNHDA, CDR2 SQIVND (reference sequence). Deletions cut 10 bases from V and 0 bases from J, with 14 bases between. This CDR3 is CATRDSSSTDTQYF. The CDR3 bases are TGTGCCACTAGGGACTCCTCTAGCACAGATACGCAGTATTTT.